This entry lists 5 T cell receptor beta chains sequenced from one sample in a study of T cells after yellow fever vaccination. TCRdb redid the calling of the 5' RACE reads with MiXCR, one entry per CDR3 protein. The table lists 150,000 to 200,000 distinct CDR3 sequences, around 9% of them singletons. The input for sequencing was CD8+ T cells sorted from PBMCs, taken 45 days after the yellow fever booster vaccination. The receptor source for this set is a man between 18 and 35 years old who received the YFV17D yellow fever vaccine.

This clonotype showed up many times. This chain uses TRBV7-9 with TRBJ2-3; TRBD1 matches at 7 bases. Germline V gives CDR1 SEHNR, CDR2 FQNEAQ (reference sequence). The CDR3 sequence is 14 residues long. With 8 bases clipped from V and 2 bases from J, the junction kept 7 bases outside the gene matches. CDR3 bases: TGTGCCAGCCCGGGACAGACTATCACAGATACGCAGTATTTT. Translation: CASPGQTITDTQYF. Drawing the rest from reference TRBV7-9 and TRBJ2-3, the complete variable domain is DTGVSQNPRHKITKRGQNVTFRCDPISEHNRLYWYRQTLGQGPEFLTYFQNEAQLEKSRLLSDRFSAERPKGSFSTLEIQRTEQGDSAMYLCASPGQTITDTQYFGPGTRLTVL.

This clonotype was observed a few times. The gene calls are TRBV6-2 or TRBV6-3 and TRBJ1-5; D is perhaps TRBD1 (6 bases). In germline, CDR1 is MNHEY, CDR2 SVGEGT. V lost 2 bases, J lost 4 bases, and 15 bases lay in between. This CDR3 is 16 amino acids long. In nucleotides, the CDR3 is TGTGCCAGCAGTTACGGTGGCAGGGGTGGAAATCAGCCCCAGCATTTT. Its protein is CASSYGGRGGNQPQHF.

This chain connects TRBV5-4 to TRBJ2-3; D ambiguous. Germline-derived CDR1 and CDR2 are SGHNT and YYREEE (reference sequence). The CDR3 contains 14 residues. Trimming pared 4 bases from V and 0 bases from J, leaving 9 bases between. CDR3 loop: CASSKVQSTDTQYF. The CDR3 DNA reads as TGTGCCAGCAGCAAGGTACAGAGCACAGATACGCAGTATTTT.

This sequence joins TRBV12-3 or TRBV12-4 and TRBJ2-3; a weak D match, TRBD1 (5 bases). CDR3 length equals 13 residues. The V end lost 3 bases, the J end lost 5 bases, and 9 bases lay between the germline ends. The chain's CDR3 is CASSLQGRDTQYF. The DNA of the CDR3 is TGTGCCAGCAGTTTGCAGGGAAGAGATACGCAGTATTTT.

Judged by abundance, this clonotype is large. J is TRBJ2-1 and V is TRBV4-3; 10 nucleotides match TRBD1. Germline-derived CDR1 and CDR2 are LGHNA and YSLEER. The CDR3 is made up of 15 amino acids. Unmatched junction bases numbered 0, after V lost 1 base and J lost 3 bases. The DNA for the CDR3 is TGCGCCAGCAGCCAAGGGACAGGGGGCTACAATGAGCAGTTCTTC. Translating gives CASSQGTGGYNEQFF.